Below, 29 T cell receptor beta chains from the same sample are listed, as sequenced in a study of T-cell memory formation after mild COVID-19. TCRdb ran MiXCR on the 5' RACE reads and lists one entry per CDR3 protein. The profile covers roughly 450,000 distinct CDR3 sequences, with 15% to 20% appearing a single time and 9% to 15% taken by the ten largest. Specimen: PBMCs or a T cell subset sorted from them (not recorded which). The receptor source for this set is an adult woman who had mild COVID-19 (a few samples of this study predate the infection). Cell type and time point are not known.

CDR3 nucleotide sequence: TGTGCCATCAGTGATGGACAGGAATACTACGAGCAGTACTTC. Its translation: CAISDGQEYYEQYF. The J gene is TRBJ2-7, the V gene TRBV10-3; TRBD1 agrees at 7 bases. Trimming cost V 3 bases and J 3 bases; bases outside gene matches: 5. The CDR3 totals 14 residues. Germline V gene sequence: CDR1 ENHRY, CDR2 SYGVKD.

The J gene is TRBJ2-7, the V gene TRBV6-5; D might be TRBD1 (6 bases). V shed 7 bases and J shed 6 bases, with 19 bases lying between them. This CDR3 comprises 14 residues. CDR1 and CDR2 from the germline V gene are MNHEY and SVGAGI. CDR3 loop: CASTPGPGVGEQYF. CDR3 coding DNA: TGTGCCAGCACCCCGGGGCCAGGGGTAGGCGAGCAGTACTTC.

This chain joins TRBV21-1 and TRBJ1-5. TRBV21-1 is described as a pseudogene. This CDR3 has 15 amino acids. This chain's CDR3 is CASSKVGPVDQPQHF. Here the CDR3 DNA reads TGTGCCAGCAGCAAAGTAGGTCCGGTAGATCAGCCCCAGCATTTT.

This clonotype was recorded at least ten times. The chain has TRBV20-1 and TRBJ1-4; TRBD1 aligns across 8 bases. Germline V gene data show CDR1 as DFQATT and CDR2 as SNEGSKA (reference sequence). CDR3 length: 13 residues. The trim removed 6 bases at V and 7 bases at J, leaving 7 bases unmatched. The CDR3 is CSARQGAIEKLFF. CDR3 nucleotide sequence: TGCAGTGCCAGGCAGGGGGCCATTGAAAAACTGTTTTTT.

The chain carries TRBV5-1 and TRBJ2-5; 8 bases match TRBD2. CDR3 length: 14 residues. The germline gives CDR1 SGHRS, CDR2 YFSETQ. The V gene end was trimmed by 4 bases and the J gene end by 5 bases; junction bases not matched to a gene: 7. In DNA form, the CDR3 reads TGCGCCAGCAGCCCTCTACCTAGCGGGGAGACCCAGTACTTC. It codes for CASSPLPSGETQYF.

This clonotype has only a few counts. J is TRBJ1-1 and V is TRBV6-5; a possible D gene is TRBD1 (6 bases). Per the germline V gene, CDR1 is MNHEY and CDR2 is SVGAGI. The length of the CDR3 is 18 residues. Trimming removed 4 bases from V and 5 bases from J, with 26 bases in between. The CDR3 DNA follows: TGTGCCAGCAGTTGGGAAGCCGGCCGCGCCGGACAGAGGACTGAAGCTTTCTTT. Amino acids: CASSWEAGRAGQRTEAFF.

The CDR3: CASSQGGQGNSPLHF. As DNA, the CDR3 is TGTGCCAGCAGCCAAGGTGGACAGGGGAATTCACCCCTCCACTTT. The chain links TRBV3-1 to TRBJ1-6; 9 positions match TRBD1. Germline-derived CDR1 and CDR2 are LGHDT and YNNKEL (reference sequence). V gave up 1 base and J gave up 7 bases; unmatched junction bases: 2. CDR3 size: 15 residues. Full variable domain (missing parts from reference TRBV3-1 and TRBJ1-6): DTAVSQTPKYLVTQMGNDKSIKCEQNLGHDTMYWYKQDSKKFLKIMFSYNNKELIINETVPNRFSPKSPDKAHLNLHINSLELGDSAVYFCASSQGGQGNSPLHFGNGTRLTVT.

Only a few counts were recorded for this clonotype. This chain connects TRBV2 to TRBJ1-6, with no clear D. The germline V and J ends were trimmed by 7 bases and 14 bases, with 21 bases remaining between them. Germline CDR1 reads SNHLY; CDR2 reads FYNNEI. The CDR3 extends over 14 amino acids. The CDR3 loop reads CASTGGGLASTLHF. The CDR3, as DNA: TGTGCCAGCACCGGCGGCGGGCTAGCCAGCACCCTCCACTTT. Together with reference TRBV2 and TRBJ1-6, the CDR3 gives the full variable domain: EPEVTQTPSHQVTQMGQEVILRCVPISNHLYFYWYRQILGQKVEFLVSFYNNEISEKSEIFDDQFSVERPDGSNFTLKIRSTKLEDSAMYFCASTGGGLASTLHFGNGTRLTVT.

This clonotype was counted only a few times. The genes are TRBV12-3 or TRBV12-4 and TRBJ1-2; 12 nucleotides align to TRBD1. The CDR3 runs 15 residues. The J segment lost 8 bases and the V segment lost 5 bases, leaving 9 bases of the junction unmatched. CDR3 region: CASSASGQGANGYTF. The CDR3 nucleotides read TGTGCCAGCAGTGCCTCGGGACAGGGGGCGAACGGCTACACCTTC.

This clonotype has at least ten counts. V is TRBV24-1 and J is TRBJ2-1; 9 nucleotides line up with TRBD1. The germline V gene encodes CDR1 KGHDR and CDR2 SFDVKD. After removal of 4 bases from V and 7 bases from J, the junction contained 10 bases not matched to a gene. There are 16 residues in the CDR3. The CDR3 region is CATSDPGTGYRNEQFF. The DNA of the CDR3 is TGTGCCACCAGTGACCCCGGGACAGGGTATAGGAATGAGCAGTTCTTC.

This clonotype was recorded many times. The chain links TRBV7-8 to TRBJ2-7, with D perhaps being TRBD1 or TRBD2 (6 bases each). This CDR3 spans 14 amino acids. Trimming cost V 5 bases and J 2 bases, with 13 bases left between them. Germline CDR1 and CDR2: SGHVS and FQNEAQ. CDR3 loop: CASSRVGGTYEQYF. The DNA for the CDR3 is TGTGCCAGCAGCCGAGTGGGGGGCACCTACGAGCAGTACTTC.

This clonotype occurred a few times. J is TRBJ2-1 and V is TRBV7-8; TRBD2 agrees at 14 bases. The CDR3 covers 16 residues. Trimming took 5 bases from V and 6 from J; bases not matched to a gene: 6. Germline CDR1 and CDR2: SGHVS and FQNEAQ. CDR3: CASSQTGTSGSNEQFF. The CDR3 nucleotides read TGTGCCAGCAGCCAGACCGGGACTAGCGGGAGCAATGAGCAGTTCTTC.

The chain joins TRBV9 to TRBJ1-1, with 9 bases lining up with TRBD1. The CDR3 contains 14 residues. After removal of 5 bases from V and 4 bases from J, the junction contained 6 bases not matched to a gene. From germline, CDR1 is SGDLS and CDR2 YYNGEE. DNA for the CDR3: TGTGCCAGCAGTACAGGGGGCGGTGGCACTGAAGCTTTCTTT. This translates into CASSTGGGGTEAFF.

The chain employs TRBV29-1 and TRBJ2-3; D is possibly TRBD1 (7 bases). The CDR3 consists of 20 residues. V shed 2 bases and J shed 2 bases, with 29 bases lying between them. CDR1 and CDR2 (germline): SQVTM, ANQGSEA. CDR3 residues: CSVEFRTTILRGHDTDTQYF. The CDR3 bases are TGCAGCGTTGAATTCCGGACTACCATCTTAAGGGGGCACGACACAGATACGCAGTATTTT.

J is TRBJ1-2 and V is TRBV24-1; 7 bases line up with TRBD1. V shed 4 bases and J 0 bases; nucleotides not matched to a gene: 7. CDR3 size: 16 residues. Germline V gene sequence: CDR1 KGHDR, CDR2 SFDVKD. The CDR3 loop reads CATSEPGTDSNYGYTF. The CDR3 DNA reads TGTGCCACCAGTGAGCCCGGGACAGATTCTAACTATGGCTACACCTTC.

This clonotype showed up many times. The chain joins TRBV3-1 to TRBJ2-6, with D perhaps matching TRBD1 or TRBD2 (6 bases each). Trimming left V 5 bases short and J 1 base short, with 15 bases between. CDR3 size: 17 residues. Germline CDR1 and CDR2: LGHDT and YNNKEL (reference sequence). CDR3 sequence (DNA): TGTGCCAGCAGCGACCTAGGGGGGCCTTCTGGGGCCAACGTCCTGACTTTC. Its translation is CASSDLGGPSGANVLTF.

This clonotype showed up just a few times. The gene calls are TRBV11-2 and TRBJ1-4; D gene ambiguous. V was clipped by 3 bases and J by 5 bases, with 10 bases between them. The CDR3 totals 14 residues. Germline values: CDR1 SGHAT, CDR2 FQNNGV. The CDR3 spells CASSFAGYNEKLFF. For the CDR3, the DNA is TGTGCCAGCAGCTTCGCGGGGTACAATGAAAAACTGTTTTTT.

The chain joins TRBV3-1 to TRBJ2-4, with 8 bases fitting TRBD1. The CDR3 is 16 amino acids. CDR1 and CDR2 (germline): LGHDT, YNNKEL (reference sequence). J lost 0 bases, V lost 1 base, and 2 bases had no gene match. CDR3 region: CASSQAGGQAKNIQYF. In DNA, the CDR3 is TGTGCCAGCAGCCAAGCAGGGGGCCAAGCCAAAAACATTCAGTACTTC.

This rearrangement joins TRBV7-9 to TRBJ2-5; 7 bases are shared with TRBD1. Germline CDR1 SEHNR, CDR2 FQNEAQ (reference sequence). J was trimmed by 0 bases and V by 5 bases; bases with no gene match: 9. The CDR3 length is 16 residues. CDR3 bases: TGTGCCAGCAGCCCCACAGGGGCCGTCGACCAAGAGACCCAGTACTTC. Its protein product is CASSPTGAVDQETQYF.

This sequence joins TRBV2 and TRBJ2-1; 13 bases are a match to TRBD2. The trim removed 8 bases at V and 6 bases at J, leaving 7 bases unmatched. The CDR3 spans 15 residues. Germline loops: CDR1 SNHLY, CDR2 FYNNEI. The CDR3 nucleotides are TGTGCCAGCGTGGAGAGGACTAGCGGGAGCAATGAGCAGTTCTTC. Translation gives CASVERTSGSNEQFF.

The chain carries TRBV4-1 and TRBJ2-5; 13 bases match TRBD2. The CDR3 contains 16 residues. Trimming cost V 3 bases and J 5 bases; bases outside gene matches: 6. CDR1 is MGHRA, CDR2 YSYEKL, per germline. This CDR3 is CASSHTSGGAAETQYF. CDR3 DNA: TGCGCCAGCAGCCACACTAGCGGGGGGGCCGCGGAGACCCAGTACTTC.

This chain connects TRBV6-1 to TRBJ2-3; D ambiguous. In germline, CDR1 is MNHNS, CDR2 SASEGT. The CDR3 covers 16 residues. Trimming stripped 1 base from V and 4 bases from J, with 15 bases between. CDR3 DNA: TGTGCCAGCAGTGAAGTGAAGCGAATAGGGCCAGATACGCAGTATTTT. Amino acids: CASSEVKRIGPDTQYF.

The chain links TRBV6-5 to TRBJ2-5; D may be TRBD1 (5 bases). The CDR3 loop spans 15 amino acids. Germline V gene sequence: CDR1 MNHEY, CDR2 SVGAGI. The ends were cut back, 2 bases at V and 5 bases at J, with 15 bases in the middle. This CDR3 reads CASSYPTVSGETQYF. The CDR3, as DNA: TGTGCCAGCAGTTACCCGACAGTCTCCGGGGAGACCCAGTACTTC.

V and J are TRBV4-2 and TRBJ1-4; 7 nucleotides line up with TRBD1. V shed 0 bases and J 7 bases; nucleotides not matched to a gene: 5. The CDR3 consists of 15 residues. Germline CDR1 LGHNA, CDR2 YNFKEQ. DNA of the CDR3: TGTGCCAGCAGCCAAGATTTGACAGGGCTTGAAAAACTGTTTTTT. Amino acid sequence: CASSQDLTGLEKLFF.

This clonotype was counted between two and nine times. One junction end disagrees with the germline gene, perhaps due to a read error. The chain couples TRBV7-9 to TRBJ2-5; D remains unclear. The CDR3 runs 16 residues. CDR1 and CDR2 (germline): SEHNR, FQNEAQ (reference sequence). CDR3 in amino acids: CASSIAFPVDQETQYF. The CDR3 nucleotides are TGTGCCAGCAGCATAGCTTTCCCGGTCGACCAAGAGACCCAGTACTTC.

The CDR3: CATSQEQNTGELFF. The CDR3 DNA reads TGTGCCACCAGCCAGGAGCAGAACACCGGGGAGCTGTTTTTT. This chain uses TRBV15 with TRBJ2-2; no firm D call. Germline assignment: CDR1 LNHNV and CDR2 YYDKDF (reference sequence). Deletions cut 5 bases from V and 1 base from J, with 8 bases between. The CDR3 totals 14 residues.

The chain links TRBV6-2 or TRBV6-3 to TRBJ1-1; D is ambiguous. Trimming cost V 0 bases and J 4 bases, with 12 bases left between them. This CDR3 contains 15 residues. Per germline, CDR1 MNHEY and CDR2 SVGEGT. The CDR3 loop is CASSYSGRLGTEAFF. The CDR3 DNA reads as TGTGCCAGCAGTTACTCGGGCAGGTTGGGCACTGAAGCTTTCTTT.

This sequence joins TRBV20-1 and TRBJ1-5; D possibly corresponds to TRBD1 (5 bases). Per germline, CDR1 DFQATT and CDR2 SNEGSKA (reference sequence). There are 12 residues in the CDR3. The V and J ends lost 7 bases and 3 bases respectively, with 10 bases between them. Here the CDR3 reads CSGQGNNQPQHF. In DNA form, the CDR3 reads TGCAGTGGTCAGGGAAACAATCAGCCCCAGCATTTT.

This chain uses TRBV19 with TRBJ2-3; D ambiguous. Germline V gene sequence: CDR1 LNHDA, CDR2 SQIVND (reference sequence). The germline V and J ends were trimmed by 7 bases and 4 bases, with 12 bases remaining between them. This CDR3 region has 13 residues. CDR3 DNA: TGTGCCAGTAATGTGGGCGCGGCAGATACGCAGTATTTT. Its protein is CASNVGAADTQYF.